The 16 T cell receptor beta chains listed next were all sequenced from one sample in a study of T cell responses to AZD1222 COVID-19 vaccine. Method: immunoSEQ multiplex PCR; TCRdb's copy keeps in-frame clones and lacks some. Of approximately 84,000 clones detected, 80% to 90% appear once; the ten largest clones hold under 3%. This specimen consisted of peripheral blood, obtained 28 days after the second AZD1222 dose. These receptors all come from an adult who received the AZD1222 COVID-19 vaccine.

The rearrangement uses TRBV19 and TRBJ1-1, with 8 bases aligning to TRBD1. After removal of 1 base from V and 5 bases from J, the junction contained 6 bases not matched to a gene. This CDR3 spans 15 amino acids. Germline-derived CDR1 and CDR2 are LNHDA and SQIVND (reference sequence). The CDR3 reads CASSIGTGGGTEAFF. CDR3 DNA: TGTGCCAGTAGTATAGGTACAGGGGGAGGAACTGAAGCTTTCTTT.

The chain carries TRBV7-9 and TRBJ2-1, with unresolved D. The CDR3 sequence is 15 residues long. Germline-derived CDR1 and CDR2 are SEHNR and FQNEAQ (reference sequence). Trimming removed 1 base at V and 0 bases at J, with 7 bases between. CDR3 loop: CASSLGLSSYNEQFF. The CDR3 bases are TGTGCCAGCAGCTTAGGGCTGAGCTCCTACAATGAGCAGTTCTTC.

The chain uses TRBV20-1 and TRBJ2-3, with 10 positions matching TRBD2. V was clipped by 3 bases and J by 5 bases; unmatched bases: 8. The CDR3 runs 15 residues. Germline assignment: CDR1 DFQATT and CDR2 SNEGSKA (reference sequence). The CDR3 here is CSASSPSGRVDTQYF. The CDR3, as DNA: TGCAGTGCTAGTAGTCCTAGCGGGAGAGTAGATACGCAGTATTTT.

The CDR3 loop reads CASSLHPPGGTLNEQYF. For the CDR3, the DNA is TGCGCCAGCAGCCTTCACCCTCCAGGGGGGACCCTTAACGAGCAGTACTTC. The chain recombines TRBV5-1 with TRBJ2-7, with D possibly being TRBD1 (7 bases). The CDR3 loop spans 17 amino acids. Germline assignment: CDR1 SGHRS and CDR2 YFSETQ. With 4 bases removed from V and 5 bases from J, the gap between germline ends came to 25 bases.

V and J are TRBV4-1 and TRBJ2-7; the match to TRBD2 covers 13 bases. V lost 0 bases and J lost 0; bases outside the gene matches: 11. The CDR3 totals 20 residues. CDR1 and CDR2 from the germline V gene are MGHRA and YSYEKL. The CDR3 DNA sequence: TGCGCCAGCAGCCAAGAGTTCGGACTAGCGGGAGTTCCCCGCTCCTACGAGCAGTACTTC. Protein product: CASSQEFGLAGVPRSYEQYF.

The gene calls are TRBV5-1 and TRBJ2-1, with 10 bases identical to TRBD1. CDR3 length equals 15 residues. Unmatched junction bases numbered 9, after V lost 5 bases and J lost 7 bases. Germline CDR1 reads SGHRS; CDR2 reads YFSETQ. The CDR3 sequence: CASRNTGTGVNEQFF. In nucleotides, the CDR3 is TGCGCCAGCAGAAATACCGGGACAGGGGTAAATGAGCAGTTCTTC.

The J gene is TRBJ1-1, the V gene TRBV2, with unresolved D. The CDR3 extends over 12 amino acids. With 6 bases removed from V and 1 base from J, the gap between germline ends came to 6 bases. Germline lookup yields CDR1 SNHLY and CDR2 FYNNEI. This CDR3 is CASRIGNTEAFF. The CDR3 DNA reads TGTGCCAGCAGGATAGGGAACACTGAAGCTTTCTTT.

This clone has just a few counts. CDR3 nucleotide sequence: TGTGCCAGCAGCGGGAGGGGCCTGCTGGAGCAGTTCTTC. Translation: CASSGRGLLEQFF. The V call is TRBV9, the J call TRBJ2-1; D might be TRBD2 (6 bases). The CDR3 covers 13 residues. V lost 3 bases and J lost 10, with 14 bases in between. Germline CDR1 SGDLS, CDR2 YYNGEE.

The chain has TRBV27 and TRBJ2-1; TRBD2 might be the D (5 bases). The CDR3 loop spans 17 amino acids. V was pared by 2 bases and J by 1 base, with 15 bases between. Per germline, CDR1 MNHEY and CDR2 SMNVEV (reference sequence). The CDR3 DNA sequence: TGTGCCAGCAGTTTAAACCCCGCTAGCATTTCCTACAATGAGCAGTTCTTC. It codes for CASSLNPASISYNEQFF.

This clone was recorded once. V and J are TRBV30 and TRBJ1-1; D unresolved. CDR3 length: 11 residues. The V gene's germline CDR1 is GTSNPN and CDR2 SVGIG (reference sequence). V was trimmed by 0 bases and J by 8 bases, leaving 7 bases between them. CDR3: CAWSVFVEAFF. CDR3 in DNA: TGTGCCTGGAGTGTTTTTGTCGAAGCTTTCTTT.

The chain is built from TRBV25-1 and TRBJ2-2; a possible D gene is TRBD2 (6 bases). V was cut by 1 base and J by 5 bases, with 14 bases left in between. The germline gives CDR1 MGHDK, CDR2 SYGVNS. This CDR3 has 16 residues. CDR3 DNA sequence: TGTGCCAGCAGTGAATTTACGGGAGTAAGGACCGGGGAGCTGTTTTTT. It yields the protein CASSEFTGVRTGELFF.

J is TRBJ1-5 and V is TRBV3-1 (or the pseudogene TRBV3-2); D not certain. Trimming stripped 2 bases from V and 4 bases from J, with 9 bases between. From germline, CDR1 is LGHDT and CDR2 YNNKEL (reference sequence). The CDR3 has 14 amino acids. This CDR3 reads CASSQQLGNQPQHF. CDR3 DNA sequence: TGTGCCAGCAGCCAACAATTGGGGAATCAGCCCCAGCATTTT.

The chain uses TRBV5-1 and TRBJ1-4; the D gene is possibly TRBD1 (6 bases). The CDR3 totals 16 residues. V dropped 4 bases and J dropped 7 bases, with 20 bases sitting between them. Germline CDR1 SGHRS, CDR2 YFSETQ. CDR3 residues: CASSPGDTRSGEKLFF. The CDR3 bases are TGCGCCAGCAGCCCAGGGGACACACGAAGCGGTGAAAAACTGTTTTTT.

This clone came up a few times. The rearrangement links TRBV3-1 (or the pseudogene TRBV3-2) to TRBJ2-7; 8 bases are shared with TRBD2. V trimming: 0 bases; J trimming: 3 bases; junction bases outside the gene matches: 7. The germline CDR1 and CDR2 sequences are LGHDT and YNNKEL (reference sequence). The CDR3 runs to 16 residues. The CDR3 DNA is TGTGCCAGCAGCCAAGATGGTAGCGGGGCAGGCTACGAGCAGTACTTC. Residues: CASSQDGSGAGYEQYF.

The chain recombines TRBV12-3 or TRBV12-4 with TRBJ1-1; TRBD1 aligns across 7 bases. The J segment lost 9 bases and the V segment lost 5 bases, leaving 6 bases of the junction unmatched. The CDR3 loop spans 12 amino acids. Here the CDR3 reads CASSLDRRKAFF. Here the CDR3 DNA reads TGTGCCAGCAGTCTGGACAGGCGGAAAGCTTTCTTT.

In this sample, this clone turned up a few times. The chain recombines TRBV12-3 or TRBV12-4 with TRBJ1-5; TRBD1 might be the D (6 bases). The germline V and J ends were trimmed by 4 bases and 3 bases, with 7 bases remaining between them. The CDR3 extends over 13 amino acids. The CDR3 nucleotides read TGTGCCAGCAGTTACAGGGTCAATCAGCCCCAGCATTTT. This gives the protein CASSYRVNQPQHF.